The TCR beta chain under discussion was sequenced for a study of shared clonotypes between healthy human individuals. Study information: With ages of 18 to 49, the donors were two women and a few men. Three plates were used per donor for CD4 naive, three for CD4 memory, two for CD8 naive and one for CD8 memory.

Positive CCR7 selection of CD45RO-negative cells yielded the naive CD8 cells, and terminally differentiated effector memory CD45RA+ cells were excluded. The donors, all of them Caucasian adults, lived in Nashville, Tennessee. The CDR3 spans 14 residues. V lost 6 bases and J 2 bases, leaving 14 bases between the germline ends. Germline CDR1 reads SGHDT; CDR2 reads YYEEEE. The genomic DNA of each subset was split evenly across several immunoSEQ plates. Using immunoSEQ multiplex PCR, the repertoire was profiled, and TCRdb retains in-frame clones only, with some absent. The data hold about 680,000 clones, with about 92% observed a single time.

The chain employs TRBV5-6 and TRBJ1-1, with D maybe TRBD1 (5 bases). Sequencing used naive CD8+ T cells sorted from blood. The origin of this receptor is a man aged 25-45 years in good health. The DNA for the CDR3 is TGTGCCAGCACCTACGGGACCTTCAACACTGAAGCTTTCTTT. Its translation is CASTYGTFNTEAFF.